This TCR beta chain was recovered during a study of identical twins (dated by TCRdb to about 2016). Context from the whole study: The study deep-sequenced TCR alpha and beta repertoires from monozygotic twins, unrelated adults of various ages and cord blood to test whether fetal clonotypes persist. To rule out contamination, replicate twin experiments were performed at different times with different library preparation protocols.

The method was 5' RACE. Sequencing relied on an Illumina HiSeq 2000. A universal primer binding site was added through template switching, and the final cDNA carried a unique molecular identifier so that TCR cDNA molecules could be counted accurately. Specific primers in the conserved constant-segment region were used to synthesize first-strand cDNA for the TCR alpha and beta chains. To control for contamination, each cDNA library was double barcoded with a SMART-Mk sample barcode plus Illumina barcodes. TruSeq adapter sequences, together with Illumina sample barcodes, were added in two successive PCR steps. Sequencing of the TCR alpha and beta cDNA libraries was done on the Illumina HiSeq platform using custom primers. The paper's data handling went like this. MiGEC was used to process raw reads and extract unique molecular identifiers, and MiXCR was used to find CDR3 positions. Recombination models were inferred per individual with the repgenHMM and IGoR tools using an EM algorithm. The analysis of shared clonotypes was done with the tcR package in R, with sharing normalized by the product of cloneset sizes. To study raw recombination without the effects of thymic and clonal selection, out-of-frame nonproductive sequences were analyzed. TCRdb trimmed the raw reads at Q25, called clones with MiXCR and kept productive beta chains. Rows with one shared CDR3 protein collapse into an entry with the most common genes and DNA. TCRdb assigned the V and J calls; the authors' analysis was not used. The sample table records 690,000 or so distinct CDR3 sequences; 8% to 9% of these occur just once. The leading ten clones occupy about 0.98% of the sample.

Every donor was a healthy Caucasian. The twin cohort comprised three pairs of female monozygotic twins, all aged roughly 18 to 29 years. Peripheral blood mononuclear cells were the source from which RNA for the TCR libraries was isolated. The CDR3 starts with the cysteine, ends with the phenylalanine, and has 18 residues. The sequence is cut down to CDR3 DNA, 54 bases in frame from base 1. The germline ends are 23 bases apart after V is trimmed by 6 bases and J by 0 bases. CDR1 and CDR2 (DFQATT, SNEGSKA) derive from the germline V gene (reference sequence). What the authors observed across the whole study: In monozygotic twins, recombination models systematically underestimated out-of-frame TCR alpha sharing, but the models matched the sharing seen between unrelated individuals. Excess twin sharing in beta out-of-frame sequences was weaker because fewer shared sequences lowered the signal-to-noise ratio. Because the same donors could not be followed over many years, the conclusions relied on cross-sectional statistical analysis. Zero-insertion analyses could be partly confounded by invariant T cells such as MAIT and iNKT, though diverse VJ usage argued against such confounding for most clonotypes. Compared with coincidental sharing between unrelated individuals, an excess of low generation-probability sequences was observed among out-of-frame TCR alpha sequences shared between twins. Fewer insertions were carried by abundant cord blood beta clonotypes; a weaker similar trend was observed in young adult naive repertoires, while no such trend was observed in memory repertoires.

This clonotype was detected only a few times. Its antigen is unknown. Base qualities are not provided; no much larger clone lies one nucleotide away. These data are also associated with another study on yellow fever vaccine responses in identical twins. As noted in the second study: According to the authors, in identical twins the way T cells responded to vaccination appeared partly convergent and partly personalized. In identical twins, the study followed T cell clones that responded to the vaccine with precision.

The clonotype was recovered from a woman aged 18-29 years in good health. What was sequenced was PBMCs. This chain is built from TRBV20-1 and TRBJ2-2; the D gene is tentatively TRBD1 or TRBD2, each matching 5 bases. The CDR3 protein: CSASPGTPLTANTGELFF. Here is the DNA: TGCAGTGCCAGCCCCGGGACCCCCCTTACCGCGAACACCGGGGAGCTGTTTTTT.